The 13 T cell receptor beta chains given below trace back to one sample, sequenced in a study of blood T cell repertoires in COVID-19 (dated by TCRdb to between 2020 and 2021). Libraries were built with the immunoSEQ multiplex PCR assay. This immuneACCESS table, as held by TCRdb, lists in-frame sequences with V and J called but not all clones. Of the missing ones, under half trace to an unresolved V gene in checked studies; the others have no known cause. The sample includes 80,000 to 130,000 clones, with 88% observed a single time. Clones ranked in the top ten supply roughly 6% of the sample. Sequenced input: peripheral blood. These receptors were obtained from a woman in her sixties with acute or convalescent COVID-19.

The chain uses TRBV7-6 and TRBJ2-1; 16 bases are a match to TRBD2. CDR1 is SGHVS, CDR2 FNYEAQ, per germline. Trimming removed 6 bases from V and 7 bases from J; junction bases left unmatched: 6. This CDR3 has 16 residues. The CDR3 nucleotides read TGTGCCAGCAGGGGACTAGCGGGAGGGCTGGGAAATGAGCAGTTCTTC. Translated: CASRGLAGGLGNEQFF.

CDR3 sequence reads: CASSLSGNEKLFF. The CDR3 DNA reads TGTGCCAGCAGCTTAAGCGGTAATGAAAAACTGTTTTTT. The chain couples TRBV11-2 to TRBJ1-4, with unresolved D. Germline CDR1 reads SGHAT; CDR2 reads FQNNGV. V was trimmed by 2 bases and J by 4 bases, leaving 5 bases between them. The CDR3 is 13 residues long.

This chain links TRBV18 with TRBJ2-7; TRBD2 might be the D (5 bases). CDR3 length: 13 residues. Trimming pared 0 bases from V and 5 bases from J, leaving 8 bases between. Germline loops: CDR1 KGHSH, CDR2 LQKENI. Here the CDR3 DNA reads TGTGCCAGCTCACCACCGATGGGAGACGAGCAGTACTTC. It translates to CASSPPMGDEQYF.

V and J are TRBV14 and TRBJ1-2, with unresolved D. The germline V gene encodes CDR1 SGHDN and CDR2 FVKESK. Trimming cost V 1 base and J 7 bases, with 10 bases left between them. CDR3 length equals 13 residues. CDR3 bases: TGTGCCAGCAGCCAAGTAACGGTCGGTGGCTACACCTTC. It specifies CASSQVTVGGYTF.

The chain joins TRBV30 to TRBJ1-1; D is unclear. The CDR3 loop spans 12 amino acids. V dropped 4 bases and J dropped 2 bases, with 8 bases sitting between them. Germline-derived CDR1 and CDR2 are GTSNPN and SVGIG (reference sequence). The chain's CDR3 is CAWKYVNTEAFF. The DNA for the CDR3 is TGTGCCTGGAAATATGTAAACACTGAAGCTTTCTTT. The variable domain in full, completed from reference TRBV30 and TRBJ1-1, reads SQTIHQWPATLVQPVGSPLSLECTVEGTSNPNLYWYRQAAGRGLQLLFYSVGIGQISSEVPQNLSASRPQDRQFILSSKKLLLSDSGFYLCAWKYVNTEAFFGQGTRLTVV.

This chain joins TRBV4-1 and TRBJ1-4; TRBD1 agrees at 9 bases. This CDR3 has 19 amino acids. The ends lost 0 bases at V and 5 bases at J; junction bases unmatched: 13. Looked up from germline, CDR1 is MGHRA and CDR2 is YSYEKL. The CDR3 sequence is CASSQDGRLLGTGNEKLFF. In nucleotides, the CDR3 is TGCGCCAGCAGCCAAGATGGCAGGCTTCTCGGGACAGGGAATGAAAAACTGTTTTTT.

The count of this clone is one. Written as DNA, the CDR3 is TGTGCCAGCTCAAAAGCACAAGAGACCCAGTACTTC. Protein sequence: CASSKAQETQYF. J is TRBJ2-5 and V is TRBV18; no reliable D call. The germline V and J ends were trimmed by 5 bases and 2 bases, with 6 bases remaining between them. Germline lookup yields CDR1 KGHSH and CDR2 LQKENI. This CDR3 is 12 amino acids long. Filled out from reference TRBV18 and TRBJ2-5, the complete variable domain reads NAGVMQNPRHLVRRRGQEARLRCSPMKGHSHVYWYRQLPEEGLKFMVYLQKENIIDESGMPKERFSAEFPKEGPSILRIQQVVRGDSAAYFCASSKAQETQYFGPGTRLLVL.

The chain links TRBV5-4 to TRBJ2-6; D might be TRBD1 (5 bases). CDR1 SGHNT and CDR2 YYREEE come from the germline V gene (reference sequence). Trimming stripped 0 bases from V and 4 bases from J, with 11 bases between. This CDR3 has 16 residues. The CDR3 sequence is CASSLVGREGANVLTF. The CDR3 DNA reads as TGTGCCAGCAGCTTGGTCGGCAGGGAAGGGGCCAACGTCCTGACTTTC.

The CDR3 nucleotides are TGTGCCAGCAGATGGACTAGCCGTTCTGAGCAGTTCTTC. Translation gives CASRWTSRSEQFF. The J gene is TRBJ2-1, the V gene TRBV27; 8 bases agree with TRBD2. This CDR3 has 13 residues. CDR1 and CDR2 (germline): MNHEY, SMNVEV (reference sequence). J gave up 9 bases and V 6 bases, and 7 bases lay outside the gene matches.

The chain joins TRBV12-5 to TRBJ2-1, with 12 positions matching TRBD2. CDR3 length equals 16 residues. Per the germline V gene, CDR1 is LGHNT and CDR2 is FRNRAP. The J segment lost 7 bases and the V segment lost 4 bases, leaving 8 bases of the junction unmatched. Written as DNA, the CDR3 is TGTGCTAGTGGTTCCTCGACTAGCGGGAGCGGGAATGAGCAGTTCTTC. Translation gives CASGSSTSGSGNEQFF.

V usage is TRBV3-1 (or the pseudogene TRBV3-2) and J usage is TRBJ1-2; D gene uncertain. The CDR3 is 12 residues long. Trimming pared 4 bases from V and 5 bases from J, leaving 8 bases between. Germline-derived CDR1 and CDR2 are LGHDT and YNNKEL (reference sequence). The CDR3 here is CASSPSAYGYTF. Here the CDR3 DNA reads TGTGCCAGCAGCCCATCAGCGTATGGCTACACCTTC.

This chain connects TRBV5-4 to TRBJ2-7, with TRBD2 matching over 7 bases. The CDR3 length is 15 residues. With 0 bases clipped from V and 7 bases from J, the junction kept 10 bases outside the gene matches. CDR1 is SGHNT and CDR2 is YYREEE in the germline V gene (reference sequence). CDR3 coding DNA: TGTGCCAGCAGCTTGGGGGCGGGAGCAAGCAGGGAGCAGTACTTC. Its protein is CASSLGAGASREQYF.

The rearrangement joins TRBV27 to TRBJ2-1, with 10 bases matching TRBD2. Germline V gene sequence: CDR1 MNHEY, CDR2 SMNVEV (reference sequence). Trimming cost V 8 bases and J 4 bases; bases outside gene matches: 17. The CDR3 totals 18 residues. The CDR3 region is CASGRLTLAGIGYNEQFF. CDR3 coding DNA: TGTGCCAGCGGCCGCCTAACACTAGCGGGAATAGGATACAATGAGCAGTTCTTC.